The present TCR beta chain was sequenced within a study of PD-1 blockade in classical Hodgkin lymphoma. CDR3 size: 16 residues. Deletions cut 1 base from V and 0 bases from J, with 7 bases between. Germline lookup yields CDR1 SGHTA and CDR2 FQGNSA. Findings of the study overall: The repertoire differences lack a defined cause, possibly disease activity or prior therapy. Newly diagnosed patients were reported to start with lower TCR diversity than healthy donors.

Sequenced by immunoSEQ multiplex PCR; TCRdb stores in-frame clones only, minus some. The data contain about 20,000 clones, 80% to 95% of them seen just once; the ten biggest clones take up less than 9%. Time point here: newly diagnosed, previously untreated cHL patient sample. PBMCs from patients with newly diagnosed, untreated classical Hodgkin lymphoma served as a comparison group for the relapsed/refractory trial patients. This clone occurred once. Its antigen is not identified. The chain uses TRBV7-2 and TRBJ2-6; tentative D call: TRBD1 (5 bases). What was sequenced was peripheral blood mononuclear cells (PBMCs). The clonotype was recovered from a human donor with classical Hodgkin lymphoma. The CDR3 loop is CASSLVGASGANVLTF. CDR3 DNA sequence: TGTGCCAGCAGCTTAGTTGGGGCCTCTGGGGCCAACGTCCTGACTTTC.